This record concerns one TCR beta chain sequence. Its recognized antigen is unknown. Nothing much larger sits one base from this clone, and base qualities are not available. Trimming takes 0 bases from V and 1 base from J, and the germline ends sit 7 bases apart. Per the germline V gene, SGHRS is the CDR1 and YFSETQ is the CDR2. Inclusive of the bounding cysteine and phenylalanine, the CDR3 is 14 residues long. The read is trimmed to its CDR3 DNA, 42 bases read in frame from base 1. The data belong to a study of control samples from healthy donors and cancer patients (dated by TCRdb to the early 2020s). The library was built by means of the immunoSEQ multiplex PCR assay. TCRdb limited this immuneACCESS table to in-frame rearrangements with V and J called. A share of clones is missing; checked studies link under half to unresolved V genes, and the rest is unexplained. The sample profile shows about 220,000 clones; around 94% of them were found once. The leading ten clones occupy 1.5% of the sample.

This chain joins TRBV5-1 to TRBJ2-5; no D gene call is confident. Sequenced input: blood. The sequence derives from a man aged 50-60 years in good health. The CDR3 reads as follows: CASSLEGPQETQYF. The sequenced DNA: TGCGCCAGCAGCTTGGAGGGCCCCCAAGAGACCCAGTACTTC.